The clone carrying this TCR beta chain was found a few times. As processed by the authors: How many nucleated cells were present was estimated from reference gene primer amplification. Assay used: immunoSEQ multiplex PCR; TCRdb lists only in-frame clones, some missing. V, J and clone size are taken as reported in that table, and D and trimming were inferred from the DNA itself. This repertoire shows 70,000 or so clones, about 85% found once; its top ten account for 2.5% to 3%. The data belong to a study of blood T cell repertoires in COVID-19. Looking at the study overall: Sites across the United States, Italy and Spain contributed samples from acute and convalescent COVID-19. T cells, B-cell-depleted T cells, or PBMCs provided the cDNA or gDNA that served as material.

Sequenced material: peripheral blood. The sequence was obtained from an elderly man with acute or convalescent COVID-19.

The CDR3 loop reads CASSQPSGRAREQFF. In DNA form, the CDR3 reads TGTGCCAGCAGCCAACCTAGCGGGAGGGCGCGTGAGCAGTTCTTC. The rearrangement links TRBV3-1 (or the pseudogene TRBV3-2) to TRBJ2-1; 12 nucleotides align to TRBD2. The CDR3 loop spans 15 amino acids. After removal of 2 bases from V and 9 bases from J, the junction contained 5 bases not matched to a gene. Germline V lookup: CDR1 LGHDT, CDR2 YNNKEL (reference sequence).